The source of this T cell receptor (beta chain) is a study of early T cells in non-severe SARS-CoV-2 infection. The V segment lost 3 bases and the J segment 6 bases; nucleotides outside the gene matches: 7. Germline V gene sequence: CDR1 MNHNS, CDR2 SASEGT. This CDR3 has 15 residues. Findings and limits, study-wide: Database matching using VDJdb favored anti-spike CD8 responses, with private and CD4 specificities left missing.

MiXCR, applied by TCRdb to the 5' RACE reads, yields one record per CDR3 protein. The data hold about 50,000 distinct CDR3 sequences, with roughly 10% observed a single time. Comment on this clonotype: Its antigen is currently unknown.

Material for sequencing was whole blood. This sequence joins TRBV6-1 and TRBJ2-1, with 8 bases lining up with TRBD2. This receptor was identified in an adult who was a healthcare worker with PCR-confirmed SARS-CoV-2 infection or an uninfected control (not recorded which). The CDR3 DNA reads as TGTGCCAGCAGTGACGGGGGGGCGGTTATCAATGAGCAGTTCTTC. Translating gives CASSDGGAVINEQFF.